These T cell receptor beta chains were read from a single sample in a study of blood T cells in healthy people across ages. MiXCR was run by TCRdb on the 5' RACE reads, yielding one entry per CDR3 protein. This table holds around 1,600,000 distinct CDR3 sequences, 35% to 45% found once. What was sequenced was blood. All receptors derive from a woman between 18 and 29 years old in good health. Each CDR3 is given with its conserved first and last residue. The D gene is left open where the match is weak. Size is stated for part of the rows, as once, few or many counts, or as a class when the clone is expanded.

few	TRBV9	.	TRBJ2-5	CASTPTGRETQYF	TGTGCCAGCACCCCTACCGGTAGGGAGACCCAGTACTTC
.	TRBV6-2/TRBV6-3	.	TRBJ2-7	CASSRYEYEQYF	TGTGCCAGCAGCCGATATGAGTACGAGCAGTACTTC
.	TRBV4-1	.	TRBJ2-2	CASSQDVSTGELFF	TGCGCCAGCAGCCAAGACGTCAGTACCGGGGAGCTGTTTTTT
.	TRBV27	TRBD2	TRBJ2-3	CASSVRLAGADTQYF	TGTGCCAGCAGTGTCCGACTAGCGGGAGCCGATACGCAGTATTTT
.	TRBV30	.	TRBJ2-3	CGLAPGTDTQYF	TGTGGGTTAGCGCCGGGCACAGATACGCAGTATTTT
.	TRBV21-1	.	TRBJ1-2	CASSKRTGGLYGYTF	TGTGCCAGCAGCAAACGGACAGGGGGCCTCTATGGCTACACCTTC
few	TRBV12-3/TRBV12-4	TRBD1	TRBJ1-2	CASSLTTGDGYTF	TGTGCCAGCAGTTTAACGACAGGGGATGGCTACACCTTC
.	TRBV4-1	.	TRBJ2-3	CASSQGIQQGRKDTQYF	TGCGCCAGCAGCCAAGGCATCCAGCAGGGGCGAAAAGATACGCAGTATTTT
.	TRBV29-1	TRBD1	TRBJ1-5	CSVAFHRGPDQPQHF	TGCAGCGTAGCGTTTCACAGGGGGCCGGATCAGCCCCAGCATTTT
.	TRBV5-1	TRBD2	TRBJ2-1	CASSWTSGGSLNEQFF	TGCGCCAGCAGTTGGACTAGCGGGGGGTCCCTCAATGAGCAGTTCTTC
.	TRBV29-1	TRBD1	TRBJ1-1	CSVGPGQGRKTEAFF	TGCAGCGTGGGGCCGGGACAGGGTAGAAAAACTGAAGCTTTCTTT
.	TRBV4-3	.	TRBJ2-3	CASSQTLADTQYF	TGCGCCAGCAGCCAAACGCTAGCCGATACGCAGTATTTT
.	TRBV4-3	.	TRBJ2-7	CASSQSARQAMYEQYF	TGCGCCAGCAGCCAATCAGCGCGACAGGCCATGTACGAGCAGTACTTC
few	TRBV24-1	TRBD1	TRBJ1-1	CATSGGPRDRENTEAFF	TGTGCCACCAGTGGGGGCCCCCGGGACAGGGAGAACACTGAAGCTTTCTTT
few	TRBV7-2	.	TRBJ2-3	CASSLVKVDTQYF	TGTGCCAGCAGCTTAGTAAAGGTGGATACGCAGTATTTT
few	TRBV29-1	.	TRBJ1-4	CSVDRVVGEKLFF	TGCAGCGTTGATCGGGTGGTGGGTGAAAAACTGTTTTTT
.	TRBV3-1	TRBD2	TRBJ2-1	CASSQGRLAGVDEQFF	TGTGCCAGCAGCCAAGGGCGGCTAGCGGGGGTGGATGAGCAGTTCTTC
.	TRBV5-5	TRBD1	TRBJ1-4	CASSPAGTGGGKLFF	TGTGCCAGCAGCCCAGCCGGGACAGGGGGCGGAAAACTGTTTTTT
.	TRBV2	.	TRBJ2-3	CASMEQGHSTDTQYF	TGTGCCAGCATGGAACAGGGTCATAGCACAGATACGCAGTATTTT
few	TRBV28	.	TRBJ1-6	CASSSPLGESVVWNSPLHF	TGTGCCAGCAGTTCCCCCCTGGGTGAGAGTGTGGTTTGGAATTCACCCCTCCACTTT
.	TRBV12-3/TRBV12-4	.	TRBJ2-3	CASSLFGPLSADAQYF	TGTGCCAGCAGTTTATTCGGACCTCTCAGCGCAGATGCGCAGTATTTT
.	TRBV20-1	TRBD2	TRBJ2-1	CSARETSGGATPQFF	TGCAGTGCTAGGGAGACTAGCGGGGGGGCCACCCCCCAGTTCTTC
few	TRBV24-1	.	TRBJ2-1	CATSDSSIPGYNEQFF	TGTGCCACCAGTGATTCCAGCATACCAGGGTACAATGAGCAGTTCTTC
few	TRBV7-2	TRBD2	TRBJ2-1	CASSLVGRGGINEQFF	TGTGCCAGCAGCTTAGTTGGCCGGGGGGGCATAAATGAGCAGTTCTTC
.	TRBV18	TRBD1	TRBJ1-4	CASSGTALSNEKLFF	TGTGCCAGCTCCGGGACAGCGCTGTCTAATGAAAAACTGTTTTTT
.	TRBV12-3/TRBV12-4	.	TRBJ2-3	CASIGASTDTQYF	TGTGCCAGCATAGGTGCTAGCACAGATACGCAGTATTTT
few	TRBV11-2	TRBD2	TRBJ2-3	CASGGGEISTDTQYF	TGTGCCAGTGGCGGGGGGGAGATAAGCACAGATACGCAGTATTTT
.	TRBV20-1	.	TRBJ2-7	CSALRDGPYEQYF	TGCAGTGCACTCCGGGACGGCCCCTACGAGCAGTACTTC
few	TRBV7-8	TRBD1	TRBJ2-1	CASSPKRGPYNEQFF	TGTGCCAGCAGCCCTAAGAGGGGGCCCTACAATGAGCAGTTCTTC
few	TRBV6-2/TRBV6-3	.	TRBJ2-3	CASSLREGAIDTQYF	TGTGCCAGCAGCCTGAGAGAAGGGGCAATAGATACGCAGTATTTT
.	TRBV2	.	TRBJ1-1	CASLYGTEAFF	TGTGCCAGCTTGTACGGGACTGAAGCTTTCTTT
few	TRBV6-5	.	TRBJ1-1	CASSYSSGDEAFF	TGTGCCAGCAGTTACTCATCAGGGGATGAAGCTTTCTTT
few	TRBV3-1	.	TRBJ1-2	CASSQVQGHNYGYTF	TGTGCCAGCAGCCAAGTGCAGGGCCATAACTATGGCTACACCTTC
.	TRBV14	TRBD1	TRBJ1-1	CASSPGTGGRRTEAFF	TGTGCCAGCAGCCCGGGGACAGGGGGCCGTCGGACTGAAGCTTTCTTT
.	TRBV29-1	TRBD1	TRBJ2-5	CSGRQGWEQYF	TGCAGCGGTCGACAGGGATGGGAGCAGTACTTC
few	TRBV5-6	.	TRBJ2-1	CASSFVQSSYNEQFF	TGTGCCAGCAGCTTTGTACAGAGCTCCTACAATGAGCAGTTCTTC
.	TRBV5-1	TRBD2	TRBJ2-2	CASSTEASGTNTGELFF	TGCGCCAGCAGTACCGAAGCTAGCGGGACAAACACCGGGGAGCTGTTTTTT
.	TRBV25-1	.	TRBJ2-7	CASSELGQGRLGKAIGEQYF	TGTGCCAGCAGTGAATTAGGGCAGGGACGTTTAGGCAAGGCAATTGGGGAGCAGTACTTC
.	TRBV7-9	.	TRBJ2-6	CASSWWGFGANVLTF	TGTGCCAGCAGCTGGTGGGGGTTTGGGGCCAACGTCCTGACTTTC
.	TRBV5-1	.	TRBJ1-4	CASSPYQDTADEKLFF	TGCGCCAGCAGCCCCTACCAGGACACGGCAGATGAAAAACTGTTTTTT
few	TRBV6-6	.	TRBJ1-2	CASNVGTHYGYTF	TGTGCCAGCAATGTCGGGACCCACTATGGCTACACCTTC
few	TRBV6-2/TRBV6-3	.	TRBJ2-5	CASSYSSRYQETQYF	TGTGCCAGCAGTTACTCGTCACGATATCAAGAGACCCAGTACTTC
few	TRBV29-1	.	TRBJ1-1	CSVSQLNTEAFF	TGCAGCGTTTCGCAATTAAACACTGAAGCTTTCTTT